This entry lists 30 T cell receptor beta chains sequenced from one sample in a study of blood T cell repertoires in COVID-19. Generated by immunoSEQ multiplex PCR, the TCRdb table keeps only in-frame clones and is missing some. The sample holds 90,000 to 120,000 clones, about three quarters seen once. The sample taken for sequencing was peripheral blood. The receptors derive from a woman aged 35 to 49 with acute or convalescent COVID-19.

This chain links TRBV11-1 with TRBJ1-1; D is uncertain. Germline V gene data show CDR1 as SGHAT and CDR2 as FQDESV (reference sequence). The CDR3 sequence is 12 residues long. With 1 base removed from V and 8 bases from J, the gap between germline ends came to 8 bases. The CDR3 sequence: CASSLVAREAFF. CDR3 in DNA: TGTGCCAGCAGCTTAGTCGCCAGGGAAGCTTTCTTT.

The rearrangement joins TRBV5-1 to TRBJ2-1, with TRBD2 matching 14 bases. Germline CDR1 reads SGHRS; CDR2 reads YFSETQ. V lost 3 bases, J lost 8 bases, and 13 bases stayed unmatched. The CDR3 has 18 amino acids. The CDR3 sequence: CASSWRATSGGAKDEQFF. The CDR3 DNA follows: TGCGCCAGCAGCTGGCGGGCGACTAGCGGGGGGGCAAAGGATGAGCAGTTCTTC.

The chain recombines TRBV9 with TRBJ1-1; D not resolved. Trimming cost V 0 bases and J 11 bases, with 14 bases left between them. Germline V gene data show CDR1 as SGDLS and CDR2 as YYNGEE. This CDR3 comprises 13 residues. The DNA for the CDR3 is TGTGCCAGCAGCGTAGCGGAGGGTAGGGATGCTTTCTTT. Residues: CASSVAEGRDAFF.

The chain couples TRBV6-5 to TRBJ1-1; possibly TRBD1 for D (5 bases). V lost 6 bases and J lost 5, with 16 bases in between. This CDR3 has 14 amino acids. Looked up from germline, CDR1 is MNHEY and CDR2 is SVGAGI. The CDR3 DNA sequence: TGTGCCAGCAGCCTCGGGGGGGTGAGGACTGAAGCTTTCTTT. It yields the protein CASSLGGVRTEAFF.

This clone was observed once. The chain couples TRBV5-6 to TRBJ2-5, with 9 bases that match TRBD2. The junction had 5 bases not matched to a gene; V was cut back by 7 bases and J by 1 base. In germline, CDR1 is SGHDT, CDR2 YYEEEE. The CDR3 has 14 residues. The CDR3 here is CASGASGTQETQYF. CDR3 coding DNA: TGTGCCAGCGGAGCTAGCGGGACCCAAGAGACCCAGTACTTC.

The chain joins TRBV19 to TRBJ1-5, with 8 bases lining up with TRBD1. V trimming: 4 bases; J trimming: 3 bases; junction bases outside the gene matches: 11. CDR1 is LNHDA, CDR2 SQIVND, per germline (reference sequence). The CDR3 sequence is 17 residues long. In DNA form, the CDR3 reads TGTGCCAGTAGTAAAGGGTGGGACAGGTCCTTCAATCAGCCCCAGCATTTT. Its translation is CASSKGWDRSFNQPQHF.

J is TRBJ2-2 and V is TRBV12-5, with D maybe TRBD1 (5 bases). The germline CDR1 and CDR2 sequences are LGHNT and FRNRAP. Between the trimmed V and J ends, which lost 2 bases and 4 bases, there was a span of 11 bases. The CDR3 totals 15 residues. CDR3 in DNA: TGTGCTAGTGGTTTGTCCCAGGGTGGCACCGGGGAGCTGTTTTTT. Its translation is CASGLSQGGTGELFF.

As regards this clone: Other DNA sequences in the sample encode the same CDR3. The chain employs TRBV19 and TRBJ2-7, with D hard to call. Germline V gene data show CDR1 as LNHDA and CDR2 as SQIVND (reference sequence). V lost 2 bases and J lost 5, with 10 bases in between. CDR3 size: 13 residues. DNA of the CDR3: TGTGCCAGTAGTATAATAGGTACAGACGAGCAGTACTTC. Translated: CASSIIGTDEQYF.

The gene calls are TRBV27 and TRBJ2-2; D perhaps matches TRBD2 (6 bases). In germline, CDR1 is MNHEY, CDR2 SMNVEV (reference sequence). The CDR3 is 15 residues long. V shed 3 bases and J shed 5 bases, with 13 bases lying between them. CDR3 region: CASSLRDLGTGELFF. CDR3 nucleotides: TGTGCCAGCAGTTTGCGGGACCTTGGAACCGGGGAGCTGTTTTTT.

Only one count was recorded for this clone. The chain uses TRBV7-2 and TRBJ2-7, with TRBD1 matching over 10 bases. This CDR3 is built from 13 residues. Trimming at V came to 5 bases and at J to 13 bases, leaving 11 bases not matched to a gene. Germline V gene data show CDR1 as SGHTA and CDR2 as FQGNSA. The CDR3 bases are TGTGCCAGCAGCGCCCGAGGACAGGGGGTTCTCTACTTC. Translating it yields CASSARGQGVLYF.

The chain joins TRBV5-1 to TRBJ1-1; perhaps TRBD1 as D (5 bases). The V end was cut by 0 bases, the J end by 0 bases, with 9 bases between. CDR3 length equals 15 residues. Germline V lookup: CDR1 SGHRS, CDR2 YFSETQ. The CDR3 nucleotides are TGCGCCAGCAGCTTGGGGGCAGGGATGAACACTGAAGCTTTCTTT. This encodes CASSLGAGMNTEAFF.

The chain has TRBV3-1 (or the pseudogene TRBV3-2) and TRBJ2-5; D may be TRBD1 (6 bases). Germline values: CDR1 LGHDT, CDR2 YNNKEL (reference sequence). V gave up 1 base and J gave up 4 bases, with 19 bases separating them. This CDR3 has 17 amino acids. The CDR3 DNA sequence: TGTGCCAGCAGCCAAGTGCCCGGGCAGGGGATAGCAGAGACCCAGTACTTC. Protein product: CASSQVPGQGIAETQYF.

The chain recombines TRBV5-1 with TRBJ2-2; TRBD1 is a possible D gene (6 bases). Germline CDR1 reads SGHRS; CDR2 reads YFSETQ. The CDR3 runs to 18 residues. Trimming took off 0 bases at V and 2 bases at J, with 17 bases between the two ends. For the CDR3, the DNA is TGCGCCAGCAGCTTGGGGGGGCAGGCCTGGGCAAACACCGGGGAGCTGTTTTTT. Amino acids: CASSLGGQAWANTGELFF.

This clone came up many times. CDR3 DNA: TGTGCCAGCAGCCCCATTGCAGGGGGCACGGCTGAAGCTTTCTTT. Translated, it gives CASSPIAGGTAEAFF. This chain uses TRBV3-1 (or the pseudogene TRBV3-2) with TRBJ1-1; the match to TRBD1 covers 8 bases. The CDR3 spans 15 residues. The ends lost 4 bases at V and 6 bases at J; junction bases unmatched: 10. Looked up from germline, CDR1 is LGHDT and CDR2 is YNNKEL (reference sequence).

This chain links TRBV6-6 with TRBJ2-7, with 7 bases aligning to TRBD1. Trimming removed 5 bases from V and 6 bases from J; junction bases left unmatched: 4. Germline assignment: CDR1 MNHNY and CDR2 SVGAGI (reference sequence). The CDR3 has 12 amino acids. The CDR3 DNA reads as TGTGCCAGCAGTAACAGGGGTGGCGAGCAGTACTTC. Its protein product is CASSNRGGEQYF.

The chain recombines TRBV5-4 with TRBJ1-3, with D possibly being TRBD1 (5 bases). CDR1 is SGHNT, CDR2 YYREEE, per germline (reference sequence). CDR3 length: 17 residues. Between the trimmed V and J ends, which lost 0 bases and 1 base, there was a span of 14 bases. CDR3 region: CASSLGGDSGSGNTIYF. CDR3 sequence (DNA): TGTGCCAGCAGCTTGGGGGGGGACTCCGGGTCTGGAAACACCATATATTTT.

The sample holds a few counts of this clone. The chain links TRBV6-5 to TRBJ2-7; TRBD1 matches at 9 bases. The V gene's germline CDR1 is MNHEY and CDR2 SVGAGI. This CDR3 is built from 14 residues. Unmatched junction bases numbered 7, after V lost 7 bases and J lost 3 bases. For the CDR3, the DNA is TGTGCCAGCATGCCGGGACAGGGATACTACGAGCAGTACTTC. It translates to CASMPGQGYYEQYF.

This clone was seen a single time. The rearrangement links TRBV29-1 to TRBJ2-3; perhaps TRBD2 as D (6 bases). The V end was cut by 8 bases, the J end by 1 base, with 16 bases between. This CDR3 is built from 14 residues. From germline, CDR1 is SQVTM and CDR2 ANQGSEA. As DNA, the CDR3 is TGCAGCACCGAGGAGGGTGGTGGCACAGATACGCAGTATTTT. This sequence encodes CSTEEGGGTDTQYF.

The rearrangement uses TRBV5-5 and TRBJ1-5, with 9 bases identical to TRBD1. Germline V CDR1 and CDR2: SGHKS, YYEKEE (reference sequence). J was trimmed by 2 bases and V by 4 bases; bases with no gene match: 4. This CDR3 has 15 amino acids. The CDR3 reads CASSQDRGGNQPQHF. In nucleotides, the CDR3 is TGTGCCAGCAGCCAGGACAGGGGAGGCAATCAGCCCCAGCATTTT.

The V gene is TRBV28, the J gene TRBJ2-5; 7 bases are shared with TRBD2. V was clipped by 6 bases and J by 5 bases; unmatched bases: 15. Germline CDR1 is MDHEN and CDR2 is SYDVKM. CDR3 length equals 16 residues. The CDR3 region has the DNA TGTGCCAGCAGCCCTAGGTTGGGGGGGAATTTCGAGACCCAGTACTTC. Its protein product is CASSPRLGGNFETQYF. Together with reference TRBV28 and TRBJ2-5, the CDR3 gives the full variable domain: DVKVTQSSRYLVKRTGEKVFLECVQDMDHENMFWYRQDPGLGLRLIYFSYDVKMKEKGDIPEGYSVSREKKERFSLILESASTNQTSMYLCASSPRLGGNFETQYFGPGTRLLVL.

The chain carries TRBV6-4 and TRBJ2-3; 7 nucleotides agree with TRBD1. Trimming removed 10 bases from V and 5 bases from J; junction bases left unmatched: 9. CDR1 and CDR2 (germline): MRHNA, SNTAGT. The CDR3 spans 13 residues. The CDR3 here is CATSDRAGDTQYF. CDR3 bases: TGTGCCACCTCAGACAGGGCGGGAGATACGCAGTATTTT.

A single count supports this clone. J is TRBJ2-7 and V is TRBV6-1, with D possibly matching TRBD1 (6 bases). This CDR3 has 14 residues. Trimming stripped 6 bases from V and 3 bases from J, with 15 bases between. Germline CDR1 MNHNS, CDR2 SASEGT. CDR3 in DNA: TGTGCCAGCAGGACAGAGACAGGTCTCTACGAGCAGTACTTC. Encoded protein: CASRTETGLYEQYF.

The chain joins TRBV5-1 to TRBJ2-2, with unresolved D. The V gene's germline CDR1 is SGHRS and CDR2 YFSETQ. With 9 bases removed from V and 2 bases from J, the gap between germline ends came to 23 bases. This CDR3 is 17 amino acids long. CDR3 nucleotides: TGCGCCACCACCTTGGCCAATGGGCCTGGAAACACCGGGGAGCTGTTTTTT. Its translation: CATTLANGPGNTGELFF.

This clone was seen more than once but under ten times. V usage is TRBV7-6 and J usage is TRBJ2-3; possibly TRBD2 for D (7 bases). The V end lost 5 bases, the J end lost 4 bases, and 19 bases lay between the germline ends. This CDR3 has 16 amino acids. CDR1 and CDR2 from the germline V gene are SGHVS and FNYEAQ. CDR3 protein: CASSPIGGLGADTQYF. The DNA for the CDR3 is TGTGCCAGCAGCCCGATCGGGGGGCTTGGAGCAGATACGCAGTATTTT.

This clone showed up many times. This chain uses TRBV11-2 with TRBJ1-2; perhaps TRBD1 as D (6 bases). Germline V lookup: CDR1 SGHAT, CDR2 FQNNGV. The V gene lost 2 bases and the J gene lost 4 bases, with 20 bases spanning the gap. The CDR3 extends over 17 amino acids. CDR3 nucleotide sequence: TGTGCCAGCAGCTTACGTTTGGGACATGGGGAGGGCTATGGCTACACCTTC. Translating gives CASSLRLGHGEGYGYTF. Looking up the rest from reference TRBV11-2 and TRBJ1-2 gives the full variable domain: EAGVAQSPRYKIIEKRQSVAFWCNPISGHATLYWYQQILGQGPKLLIQFQNNGVVDDSQLPKDRFSAERLKGVDSTLKIQPAKLEDSAVYLCASSLRLGHGEGYGYTFGSGTRLTVV.

The chain couples TRBV20-1 to TRBJ2-1, with D perhaps matching TRBD2 (6 bases). V was pared by 6 bases and J by 10 bases, with 13 bases between. This CDR3 spans 11 amino acids. Germline assignment: CDR1 DFQATT and CDR2 SNEGSKA (reference sequence). For the CDR3, the DNA is TGCAGTGCCCGCCGGGGAGGCGAGCAGTTCTTC. Amino acid sequence: CSARRGGEQFF.

The chain carries TRBV2 and TRBJ1-6; no clear D gene. Trimming cost V 0 bases and J 3 bases, with 6 bases left between them. Germline V gives CDR1 SNHLY, CDR2 FYNNEI. The CDR3 totals 15 residues. The CDR3 coding sequence is TGTGCCAGCAGTGAAGCGCGGCTCTATAATTCACCCCTCCACTTT. Translating gives CASSEARLYNSPLHF.

CDR3 DNA sequence: TGCGCCAGCAGCCTGATGGGCCTACAGGGATCAAGTAGGGGCAATCAGCCCCAGCATTTT. Its translation is CASSLMGLQGSSRGNQPQHF. J is TRBJ1-5 and V is TRBV4-1; D possibly corresponds to TRBD1 (6 bases). With 4 bases removed from V and 2 bases from J, the gap between germline ends came to 27 bases. The CDR3 contains 20 residues. CDR1 and CDR2 from the germline V gene are MGHRA and YSYEKL.

The chain has TRBV5-1 and TRBJ2-3; weak D call: TRBD1 (6 bases). Trimming shortened V by 0 bases and J by 9 bases, and 17 bases separated the two germline ends. This CDR3 region has 15 residues. CDR1 and CDR2 from the germline V gene are SGHRS and YFSETQ. The CDR3 nucleotides read TGCGCCAGCAGCTTGGAGGGGGTTCAAGTCGACACGCAGTATTTT. Translation gives CASSLEGVQVDTQYF.

This clone was seen just once. This chain uses TRBV7-9 with TRBJ2-4; 7 positions agree with TRBD2. Germline CDR1 SEHNR, CDR2 FQNEAQ (reference sequence). The CDR3 is 16 amino acids. V lost 1 base and J lost 4; bases outside the gene matches: 7. CDR3 sequence reads: CASSLGASGTKNIQYF. CDR3 in DNA: TGTGCCAGCAGCTTAGGGGCTAGCGGAACAAAAAACATTCAGTACTTC.